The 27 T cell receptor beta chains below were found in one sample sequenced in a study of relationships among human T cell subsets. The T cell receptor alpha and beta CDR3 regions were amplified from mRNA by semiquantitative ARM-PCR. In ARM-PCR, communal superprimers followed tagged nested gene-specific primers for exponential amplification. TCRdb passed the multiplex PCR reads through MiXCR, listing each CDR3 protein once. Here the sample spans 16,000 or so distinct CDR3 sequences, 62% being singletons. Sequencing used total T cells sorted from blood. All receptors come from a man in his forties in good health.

CDR3 sequence reads: CASSSPRQGREQYF. The CDR3 DNA follows: TGTGCCAGCAGCTCGCCCCGACAGGGACGCGAGCAGTACTTC. The chain has TRBV11-2 and TRBJ2-7; 7 positions match TRBD1. This CDR3 has 14 amino acids. The ends lost 4 bases at V and 6 bases at J; junction bases unmatched: 9. Germline V gene lookup returns CDR1 SGHAT and CDR2 FQNNGV.

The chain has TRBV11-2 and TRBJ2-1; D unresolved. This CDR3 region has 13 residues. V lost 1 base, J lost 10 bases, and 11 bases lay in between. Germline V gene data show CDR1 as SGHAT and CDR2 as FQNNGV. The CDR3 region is CASSLASLNEQFF. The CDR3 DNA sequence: TGTGCCAGCAGCTTAGCCTCTCTAAACGAGCAGTTCTTC.

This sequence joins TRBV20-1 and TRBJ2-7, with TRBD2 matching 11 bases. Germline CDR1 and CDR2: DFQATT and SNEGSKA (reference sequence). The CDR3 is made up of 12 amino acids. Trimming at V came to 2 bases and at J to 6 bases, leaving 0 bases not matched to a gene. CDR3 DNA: TGCAGTGCTAGACTAGCGGGAGGCGAGCAGTACTTC. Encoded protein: CSARLAGGEQYF.

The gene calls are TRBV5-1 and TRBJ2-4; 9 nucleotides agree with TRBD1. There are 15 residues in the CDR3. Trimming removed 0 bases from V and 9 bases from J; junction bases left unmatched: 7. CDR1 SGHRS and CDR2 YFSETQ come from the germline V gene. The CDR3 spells CASSLAGTGKTIQYF. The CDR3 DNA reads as TGCGCCAGCAGCTTGGCCGGGACAGGGAAGACCATTCAGTACTTC.

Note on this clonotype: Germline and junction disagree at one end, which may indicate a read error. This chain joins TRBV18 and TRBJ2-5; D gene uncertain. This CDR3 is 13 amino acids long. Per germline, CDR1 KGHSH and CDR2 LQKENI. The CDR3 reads CTSSLKEVETQYF. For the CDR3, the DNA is TGTACCAGCTCCCTCAAGGAAGTGGAGACCCAGTACTTT.

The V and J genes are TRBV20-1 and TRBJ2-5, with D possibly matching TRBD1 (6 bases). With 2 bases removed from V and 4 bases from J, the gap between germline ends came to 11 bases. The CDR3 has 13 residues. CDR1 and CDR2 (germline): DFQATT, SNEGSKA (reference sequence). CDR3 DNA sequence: TGCAGTGCTAGACAGGGGACAAGAGAGACCCAGTACTTC. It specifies CSARQGTRETQYF.

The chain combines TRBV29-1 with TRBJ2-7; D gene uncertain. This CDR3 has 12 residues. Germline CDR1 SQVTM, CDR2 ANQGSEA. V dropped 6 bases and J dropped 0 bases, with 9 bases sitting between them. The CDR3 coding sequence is TGCAGCGTAAGACTGAGCTCCTACGAGCAGTACTTC. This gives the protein CSVRLSSYEQYF.

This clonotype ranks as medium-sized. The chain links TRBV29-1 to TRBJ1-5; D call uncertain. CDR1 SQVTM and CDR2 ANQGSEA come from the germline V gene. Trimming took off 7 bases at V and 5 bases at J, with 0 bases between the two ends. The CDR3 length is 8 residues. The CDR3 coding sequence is TGCAGCGATCAGCCCCAGCATTTT. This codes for CSDQPQHF.

The CDR3 coding sequence is TGCGCCAGCAGTTGGACAGTTAACACCGGGGAGCTGTTTTTT. Amino acid sequence: CASSWTVNTGELFF. The gene calls are TRBV5-1 and TRBJ2-2; TRBD1 is a possible D gene (6 bases). Germline V gene sequence: CDR1 SGHRS, CDR2 YFSETQ. The CDR3 covers 14 residues. V dropped 5 bases and J dropped 2 bases, with 10 bases sitting between them.

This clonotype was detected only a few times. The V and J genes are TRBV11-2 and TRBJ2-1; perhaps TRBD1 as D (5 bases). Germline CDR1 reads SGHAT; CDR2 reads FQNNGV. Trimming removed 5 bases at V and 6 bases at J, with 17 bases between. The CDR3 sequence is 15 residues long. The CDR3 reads CASSQRGRGGNEQFF. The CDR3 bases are TGTGCCAGCAGCCAGCGTGGAAGGGGTGGCAATGAGCAGTTCTTC.

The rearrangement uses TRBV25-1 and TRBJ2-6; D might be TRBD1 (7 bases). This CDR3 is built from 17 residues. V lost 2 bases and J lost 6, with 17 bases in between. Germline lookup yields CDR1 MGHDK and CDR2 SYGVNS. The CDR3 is CASSERAGGSEANVLTF. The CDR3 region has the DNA TGTGCCAGCAGTGAACGGGCAGGGGGGTCGGAGGCCAACGTCCTGACTTTC.

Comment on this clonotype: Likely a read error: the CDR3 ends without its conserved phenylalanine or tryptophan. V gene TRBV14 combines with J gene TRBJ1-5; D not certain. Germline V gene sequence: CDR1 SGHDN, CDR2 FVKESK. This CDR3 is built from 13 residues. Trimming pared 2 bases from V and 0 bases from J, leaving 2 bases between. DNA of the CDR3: TGTGCCAGCAGCCAATTTAGCAATCAGCCCCAGCATCTT. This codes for CASSQFSNQPQHL.

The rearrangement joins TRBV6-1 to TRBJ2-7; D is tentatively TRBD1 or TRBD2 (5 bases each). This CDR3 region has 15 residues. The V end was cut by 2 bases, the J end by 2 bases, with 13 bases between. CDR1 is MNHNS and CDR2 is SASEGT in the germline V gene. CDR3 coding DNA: TGTGCCAGCAGTGAACCCGGGACGTTGCCCTACGAGCAGTACTTC. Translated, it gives CASSEPGTLPYEQYF.

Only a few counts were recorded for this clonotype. The CDR3 loop reads CASSLARSGEQYF. The CDR3 region has the DNA TGTGCCAGCAGCTTAGCCAGGTCCGGCGAGCAGTACTTC. This chain uses TRBV11-2 with TRBJ2-7; D call uncertain. Germline V lookup: CDR1 SGHAT, CDR2 FQNNGV. The CDR3 has 13 amino acids. The V end was cut by 1 base, the J end by 6 bases, with 10 bases between.

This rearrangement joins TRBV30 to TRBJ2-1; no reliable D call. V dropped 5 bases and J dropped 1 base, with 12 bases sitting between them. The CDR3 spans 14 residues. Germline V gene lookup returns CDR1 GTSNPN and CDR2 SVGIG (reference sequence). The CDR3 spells CAWGSGGSYNEQFF. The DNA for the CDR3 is TGTGCCTGGGGAAGTGGCGGATCCTACAATGAGCAGTTCTTC.

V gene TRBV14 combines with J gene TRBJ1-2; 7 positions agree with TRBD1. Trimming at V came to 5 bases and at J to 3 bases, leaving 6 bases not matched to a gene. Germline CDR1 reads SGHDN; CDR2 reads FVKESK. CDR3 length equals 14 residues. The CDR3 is CASSSYQGDYGYTF. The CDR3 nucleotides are TGTGCCAGCAGCTCGTATCAGGGGGACTATGGCTACACCTTC.

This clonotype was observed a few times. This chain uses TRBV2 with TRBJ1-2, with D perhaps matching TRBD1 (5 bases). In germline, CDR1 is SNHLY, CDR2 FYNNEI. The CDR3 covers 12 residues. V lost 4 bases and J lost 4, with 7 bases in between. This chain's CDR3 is CASSGDGYGYTF. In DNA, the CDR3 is TGTGCCAGCAGTGGGGACGGCTATGGCTACACCTTC. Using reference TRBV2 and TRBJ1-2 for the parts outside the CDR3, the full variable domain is EPEVTQTPSHQVTQMGQEVILRCVPISNHLYFYWYRQILGQKVEFLVSFYNNEISEKSEIFDDQFSVERPDGSNFTLKIRSTKLEDSAMYFCASSGDGYGYTFGSGTRLTVV.

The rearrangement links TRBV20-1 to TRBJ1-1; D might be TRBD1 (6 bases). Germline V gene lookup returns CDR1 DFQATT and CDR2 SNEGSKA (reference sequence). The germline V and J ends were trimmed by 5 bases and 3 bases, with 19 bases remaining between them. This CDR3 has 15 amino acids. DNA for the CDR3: TGCAGTGCTGGGGAGCACCACAGGGAGCACACTGAAGCTTTCTTT. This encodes CSAGEHHREHTEAFF.

CDR3 sequence: CASSLAGGSGELFF. The CDR3 DNA reads TGTGCCAGCAGCTTAGCGGGGGGTTCCGGGGAGCTGTTTTTT. The chain recombines TRBV7-3 with TRBJ2-2; TRBD2 matches 8 bases. CDR3 length: 14 residues. Germline CDR1 is SGHTA and CDR2 is FQGTGA. V was clipped by 2 bases and J by 6 bases; unmatched bases: 2.

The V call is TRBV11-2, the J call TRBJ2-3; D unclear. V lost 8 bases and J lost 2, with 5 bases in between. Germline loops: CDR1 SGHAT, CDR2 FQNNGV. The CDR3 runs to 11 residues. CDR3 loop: CASGTTDTQYF. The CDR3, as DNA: TGTGCCAGCGGAACCACAGATACGCAGTATTTT.

The DNA for the CDR3 is TGCGCCAGCAGCTTGGGGGGACTAGCGGTAACCTACGAGCAGTACTTC. This encodes CASSLGGLAVTYEQYF. The genes are TRBV5-1 and TRBJ2-7, with 11 bases aligning to TRBD2. CDR1 and CDR2 from the germline V gene are SGHRS and YFSETQ. V gave up 0 bases and J gave up 2 bases; unmatched junction bases: 4. The CDR3 spans 16 residues.

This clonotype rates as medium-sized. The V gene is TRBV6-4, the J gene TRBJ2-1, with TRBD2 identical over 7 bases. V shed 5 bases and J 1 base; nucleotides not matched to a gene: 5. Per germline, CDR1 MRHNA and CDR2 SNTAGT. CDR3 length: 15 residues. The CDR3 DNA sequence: TGTGCCAGCAGTAAAAGCGGGGAATCCTACAATGAGCAGTTCTTC. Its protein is CASSKSGESYNEQFF.

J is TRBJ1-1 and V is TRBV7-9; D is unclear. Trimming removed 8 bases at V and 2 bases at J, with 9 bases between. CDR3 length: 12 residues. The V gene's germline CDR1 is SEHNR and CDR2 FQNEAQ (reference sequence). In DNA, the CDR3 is TGTGCCAGCCGCGACGGTAACACTGAAGCTTTCTTT. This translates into CASRDGNTEAFF.

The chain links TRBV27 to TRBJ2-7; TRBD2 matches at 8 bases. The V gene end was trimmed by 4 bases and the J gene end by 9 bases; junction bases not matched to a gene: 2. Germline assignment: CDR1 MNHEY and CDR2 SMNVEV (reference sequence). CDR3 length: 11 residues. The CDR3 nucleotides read TGTGCCAGCAGTTATAGCGGGATGCAGTACTTC. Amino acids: CASSYSGMQYF.

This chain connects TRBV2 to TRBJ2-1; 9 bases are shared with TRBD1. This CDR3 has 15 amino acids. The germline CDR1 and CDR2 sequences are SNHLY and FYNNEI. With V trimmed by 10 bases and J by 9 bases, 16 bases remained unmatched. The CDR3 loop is CATPSGTGKVGEQFF. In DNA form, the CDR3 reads TGTGCCACCCCATCCGGGACAGGGAAGGTTGGTGAGCAGTTCTTC.

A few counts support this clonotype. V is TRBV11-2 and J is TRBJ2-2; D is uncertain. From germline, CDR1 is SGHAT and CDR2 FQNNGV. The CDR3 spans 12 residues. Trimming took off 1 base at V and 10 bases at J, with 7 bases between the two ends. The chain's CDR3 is CASSLGTTELFF. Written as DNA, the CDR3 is TGTGCCAGCAGCTTAGGAACTACGGAGCTGTTTTTT.

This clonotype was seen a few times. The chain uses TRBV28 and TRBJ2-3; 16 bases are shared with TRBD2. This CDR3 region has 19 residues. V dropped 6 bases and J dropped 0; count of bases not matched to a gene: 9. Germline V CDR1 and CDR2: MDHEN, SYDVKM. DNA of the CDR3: TGTGCCAGCAGCCTAATCCCGGGACTAGCGGGGGGGAGCACAGATACGCAGTATTTT. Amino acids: CASSLIPGLAGGSTDTQYF.